One sample yielded the 23 T cell receptor beta chains listed below, sequenced in a study of follicular helper T cells after annual influenza vaccination. The repertoire was sequenced with immunoSEQ multiplex PCR; TCRdb's copy has only in-frame clones and lacks some. The table has some 1,500 clones, approximately 83% seen once. Time point denoted: 2015-2016 season, 7 days after influenza vaccination. Sequenced material: CXCR5+ CD38+ circulating T follicular helper cells from blood, taken 7 days after influenza vaccination. Subset described: circulating Tfh, non-naive CD4+CXCR5+PD-1+ (ICOS+CD38+ or ICOS-CD38-). The source of these receptors is an adult who received the influenza vaccine.

This clone has more than one count but fewer than ten. The chain is built from TRBV2 and TRBJ1-5; D possibly corresponds to TRBD1 (6 bases). Germline lookup yields CDR1 SNHLY and CDR2 FYNNEI. Trimming stripped 8 bases from V and 3 bases from J, with 14 bases between. CDR3 length equals 14 residues. This chain's CDR3 is CASGQTGTNQPQHF. CDR3 nucleotides: TGTGCCAGCGGCCAAACAGGGACCAATCAGCCCCAGCATTTT.

This clone showed up just once. The gene calls are TRBV19 and TRBJ1-1; 7 bases map to TRBD1. The CDR3 consists of 12 residues. Trimming removed 9 bases from V and 8 bases from J; junction bases left unmatched: 9. The germline V gene encodes CDR1 LNHDA and CDR2 SQIVND (reference sequence). CDR3 in amino acids: CASQQGFLEAFF. Written as DNA, the CDR3 is TGTGCCAGCCAACAGGGGTTCCTGGAAGCTTTCTTT.

The chain employs TRBV28 and TRBJ1-5; TRBD1 aligns across 7 bases. There are 14 residues in the CDR3. The V segment lost 6 bases and the J segment 3 bases; nucleotides outside the gene matches: 5. Germline-derived CDR1 and CDR2 are MDHEN and SYDVKM. The CDR3 spells CASSQGQNNQPQHF. The CDR3 DNA follows: TGTGCCAGCAGCCAGGGACAGAACAATCAGCCCCAGCATTTT.

The rearrangement joins TRBV11-3 to TRBJ2-1, with D perhaps matching TRBD2 (5 bases). The V end was cut by 5 bases, the J end by 9 bases, with 14 bases between. This CDR3 has 13 residues. The germline V gene has CDR1 SGHNT and CDR2 YENEEA. CDR3 DNA: TGTGCCAGCAGCCCAGAGGGTCGGGGTGAGCAGTTCTTC. Translation gives CASSPEGRGEQFF.

The rearrangement uses TRBV6-5 and TRBJ1-1; unclear D gene. CDR1 is MNHEY, CDR2 SVGAGI, per germline. CDR3 size: 14 residues. Trimming pared 5 bases from V and 0 bases from J, leaving 10 bases between. CDR3 DNA: TGTGCCAGCAGTCGGTCTCTTCTGAACACTGAAGCTTTCTTT. Its protein product is CASSRSLLNTEAFF.

This clone was detected only once. The chain has TRBV6-1 and TRBJ2-7; the match to TRBD1 covers 7 bases. CDR3 length: 14 amino acids. The J segment lost 3 bases and the V segment lost 0 bases, leaving 2 bases of the junction unmatched. Germline-derived CDR1 and CDR2 are MNHNS and SASEGT. CDR3 residues: CASSEAGTVYEQYF. The DNA for the CDR3 is TGTGCCAGCAGTGAAGCGGGGACAGTCTACGAGCAGTACTTC.

The V and J genes are TRBV7-9 and TRBJ1-5, with D possibly TRBD1 on 5 matching bases. The CDR3 is 13 residues long. With 8 bases removed from V and 2 bases from J, the gap between germline ends came to 10 bases. Germline CDR1 reads SEHNR; CDR2 reads FQNEAQ (reference sequence). The CDR3 protein is CASGRGGNQPQHF. The CDR3 nucleotides are TGTGCCAGCGGTAGGGGAGGCAATCAGCCCCAGCATTTT. The full variable domain, completed using reference TRBV7-9 and TRBJ1-5, is DTGVSQNPRHKITKRGQNVTFRCDPISEHNRLYWYRQTLGQGPEFLTYFQNEAQLEKSRLLSDRFSAERPKGSFSTLEIQRTEQGDSAMYLCASGRGGNQPQHFGDGTRLSIL.

The gene calls are TRBV28 and TRBJ1-2; D is unclear. V was pared by 10 bases and J by 2 bases, with 11 bases between. CDR3 size: 12 residues. The germline V gene encodes CDR1 MDHEN and CDR2 SYDVKM. The CDR3 DNA sequence: TGTGCCACCAGGTTATCAAACTATGGCTACACCTTC. The encoded protein is CATRLSNYGYTF.

The rearrangement links TRBV19 to TRBJ2-1, with 10 bases fitting TRBD2. With 4 bases clipped from V and 1 base from J, the junction kept 7 bases outside the gene matches. The CDR3 extends over 17 amino acids. Per the germline V gene, CDR1 is LNHDA and CDR2 is SQIVND (reference sequence). CDR3 DNA sequence: TGTGCCAGTAGTAGGGCTAGCGGGGGACGGTCCTACAATGAGCAGTTCTTC. Translated, it gives CASSRASGGRSYNEQFF.

The chain joins TRBV7-2 to TRBJ1-1; TRBD1 matches 9 bases. The V segment lost 4 bases and the J segment 0 bases; nucleotides outside the gene matches: 6. Germline assignment: CDR1 SGHTA and CDR2 FQGNSA. The CDR3 extends over 16 amino acids. Here the CDR3 reads CASSWTGVPMNTEAFF. The CDR3 nucleotides are TGTGCCAGCAGCTGGACAGGGGTCCCCATGAACACTGAAGCTTTCTTT.

The J gene is TRBJ1-1, the V gene TRBV30; D is unclear. The CDR3 covers 13 residues. V lost 0 bases to trimming and J lost 0 bases, with 5 bases between them. Germline V CDR1 and CDR2: GTSNPN, SVGIG (reference sequence). CDR3 region: CAWSVRVNTEAFF. The CDR3 nucleotides are TGTGCCTGGAGTGTAAGGGTGAACACTGAAGCTTTCTTT.

This clone came up a few times. This chain uses TRBV5-1 with TRBJ1-2; D might be TRBD1 (5 bases). Germline lookup yields CDR1 SGHRS and CDR2 YFSETQ. The CDR3 spans 14 residues. Trimming stripped 0 bases from V and 8 bases from J, with 14 bases between. The CDR3 sequence: CASSLGTFADGYTF. The CDR3 DNA sequence: TGCGCCAGCAGCTTGGGGACATTCGCGGACGGCTACACCTTC.

The J gene is TRBJ1-4, the V gene TRBV28; 7 bases map to TRBD1. Germline V gives CDR1 MDHEN, CDR2 SYDVKM. The length of the CDR3 is 15 residues. Losses at the gene ends were 5 bases for V and 7 bases for J; bases not matched to a gene: 10. For the CDR3, the DNA is TGTGCCAGCAGTCCAAACAGGGGTACGGGTGAAAAACTGTTTTTT. Its translation is CASSPNRGTGEKLFF.

This chain joins TRBV7-2 and TRBJ2-5; D might be TRBD1 (5 bases). V lost 1 base and J lost 4, with 10 bases in between. CDR3 size: 14 residues. CDR1 is SGHTA and CDR2 is FQGNSA in the germline V gene. CDR3 sequence: CASSLESGSETQYF. CDR3 nucleotide sequence: TGTGCCAGCAGCTTAGAGTCAGGGTCAGAGACCCAGTACTTC.

Only a few counts were recorded for this clone. The chain carries TRBV7-8 and TRBJ2-7; D remains unclear. With 4 bases removed from V and 1 base from J, the gap between germline ends came to 11 bases. The germline gives CDR1 SGHVS, CDR2 FQNEAQ. This CDR3 is built from 14 residues. Here the CDR3 DNA reads TGTGCCAGCAGCTCGGACGGCCTATCCTACGAGCAGTACTTC. This translates into CASSSDGLSYEQYF.

The chain is built from TRBV20-1 and TRBJ1-2, with D unresolved. Germline V gives CDR1 DFQATT, CDR2 SNEGSKA (reference sequence). CDR3 size: 11 residues. V was shortened by 6 bases and J by 9 bases, with 14 bases between the two germline ends. CDR3 region: CSAVTPVSYTF. CDR3 nucleotides: TGCAGTGCGGTTACGCCTGTGAGCTACACCTTC.

This chain links TRBV2 with TRBJ2-3; 12 nucleotides line up with TRBD2. Trimming cost V 4 bases and J 7 bases; bases outside gene matches: 3. Per the germline V gene, CDR1 is SNHLY and CDR2 is FYNNEI. The CDR3 runs 14 residues. CDR3 in DNA: TGTGCCAGCAGTGGGACTAGCGGGGTTAATACGCAGTATTTT. Protein sequence: CASSGTSGVNTQYF.

The chain combines TRBV2 with TRBJ1-1, with a weak D call TRBD1 (6 bases). Germline CDR1 SNHLY, CDR2 FYNNEI. Trimming shortened V by 11 bases and J by 5 bases, and 15 bases separated the two germline ends. The CDR3 is made up of 12 amino acids. This chain's CDR3 is CAGGRGRTEAFF. For the CDR3, the DNA is TGTGCCGGCGGGAGGGGGAGAACTGAAGCTTTCTTT. Together with reference TRBV2 and TRBJ1-1, the CDR3 gives the full variable domain: EPEVTQTPSHQVTQMGQEVILRCVPISNHLYFYWYRQILGQKVEFLVSFYNNEISEKSEIFDDQFSVERPDGSNFTLKIRSTKLEDSAMYFCAGGRGRTEAFFGQGTRLTVV.

This chain links TRBV5-5 with TRBJ2-3; 10 bases match TRBD2. The CDR3 has 18 amino acids. V dropped 1 base and J dropped 3; count of bases not matched to a gene: 11. Germline assignment: CDR1 SGHKS and CDR2 YYEKEE (reference sequence). The CDR3 nucleotides read TGTGCCAGCAGCTTGTGGCTAGCGGGGGCCTCAGGGACAGATACGCAGTATTTT. It yields the protein CASSLWLAGASGTDTQYF. Based on the CDR3 plus reference TRBV5-5 and TRBJ2-3, the full variable domain is DAGVTQSPTHLIKTRGQQVTLRCSPISGHKSVSWYQQVLGQGPQFIFQYYEKEERGRGNFPDRFSARQFPNYSSELNVNALLLGDSALYLCASSLWLAGASGTDTQYFGPGTRLTVL.

The chain recombines TRBV7-2 with TRBJ1-6, with 7 bases fitting TRBD1. The germline V gene has CDR1 SGHTA and CDR2 FQGNSA. With V trimmed by 1 base and J by 9 bases, 3 bases remained unmatched. The CDR3 consists of 14 residues. CDR3 nucleotides: TGTGCCAGCAGCTTAGGACAGGGTATTTCACCCCTCCACTTT. As protein: CASSLGQGISPLHF. Full variable domain (missing parts from reference TRBV7-2 and TRBJ1-6): GAGVSQSPSNKVTEKGKDVELRCDPISGHTALYWYRQSLGQGLEFLIYFQGNSAPDKSGLPSDRFSAERTGGSVSTLTIQRTQQEDSAVYLCASSLGQGISPLHFGNGTRLTVT.

This sequence joins TRBV5-6 and TRBJ2-1; tentative D call: TRBD2 (6 bases). The CDR3 is made up of 16 amino acids. The V end was cut by 2 bases, the J end by 2 bases, with 14 bases between. In germline, CDR1 is SGHDT, CDR2 YYEEEE. CDR3 amino acids: CASSFRDSQPYNEQFF. Written as DNA, the CDR3 is TGTGCCAGCAGCTTCAGGGACTCCCAGCCCTACAATGAGCAGTTCTTC.

The chain has TRBV27 and TRBJ2-6; D call uncertain. Germline CDR1 reads MNHEY; CDR2 reads SMNVEV (reference sequence). The CDR3 covers 17 residues. V dropped 5 bases and J dropped 5 bases, with 19 bases sitting between them. In DNA, the CDR3 is TGTGCCAGCAGTGCAAGGTTGCTACAAAGTCGGGCCAACGTCCTGACTTTC. This sequence encodes CASSARLLQSRANVLTF. Based on the CDR3 plus reference TRBV27 and TRBJ2-6, the full variable domain is EAQVTQNPRYLITVTGKKLTVTCSQNMNHEYMSWYRQDPGLGLRQIYYSMNVEVTDKGDVPEGYKVSRKEKRNFPLILESPSPNQTSLYFCASSARLLQSRANVLTFGAGSRLTVL.

CDR3 DNA sequence: TGCGCCAGCAGCCAGGCCCCCCGCGCCGGGGGAAGCACAGATACGCAGTATTTT. Residues: CASSQAPRAGGSTDTQYF. The rearrangement links TRBV4-1 to TRBJ2-3; a weak D match, TRBD2 (6 bases). V lost 3 bases to trimming and J lost 0 bases, with 19 bases between them. The CDR3 totals 18 residues. Looked up from germline, CDR1 is MGHRA and CDR2 is YSYEKL.